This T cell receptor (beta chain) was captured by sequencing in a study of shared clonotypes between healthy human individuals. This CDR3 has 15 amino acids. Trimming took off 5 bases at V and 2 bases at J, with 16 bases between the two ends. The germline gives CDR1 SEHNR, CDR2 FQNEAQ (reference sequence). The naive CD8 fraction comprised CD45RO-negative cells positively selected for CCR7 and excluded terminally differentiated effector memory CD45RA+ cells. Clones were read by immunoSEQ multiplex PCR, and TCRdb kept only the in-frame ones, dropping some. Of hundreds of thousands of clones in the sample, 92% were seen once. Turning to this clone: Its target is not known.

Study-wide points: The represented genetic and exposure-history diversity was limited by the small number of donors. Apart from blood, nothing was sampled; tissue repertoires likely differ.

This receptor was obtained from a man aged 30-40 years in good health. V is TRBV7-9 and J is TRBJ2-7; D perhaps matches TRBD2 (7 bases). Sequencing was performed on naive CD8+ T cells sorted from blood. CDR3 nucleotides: TGTGCCAGCAGCGGAATGGGAGGGGGGGCCTACGAGCAGTACTTC. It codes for CASSGMGGGAYEQYF.